This T cell receptor (beta chain) was identified in a study of response to subunit inactivated influenza vaccine. MiXCR, run by TCRdb on the RT-PCR reads, gives a single entry per CDR3 protein. The data show roughly 650,000 distinct CDR3 sequences, with around a sixth seen just once and roughly 12% held by the top ten. The trim removed 6 bases at V and 6 bases at J, leaving 4 bases unmatched. The CDR3 extends over 12 amino acids. Notes on this clonotype: The antigen remains unidentified.

Study results and caveats: It was suggested by the authors that few new T cells are recruited by each seasonal influenza vaccination.

Sequenced here: PBMCs from blood, sampled 11 to 12 days after vaccination. This receptor was identified in a man aged 45-60 years who received an inactivated influenza vaccine. This chain uses TRBV12-3 or TRBV12-4 with TRBJ1-1; 7 bases align to TRBD1. The CDR3: CASRGQEAEAFF. The CDR3 DNA is TGTGCCAGCAGAGGACAGGAAGCTGAAGCTTTCTTT.